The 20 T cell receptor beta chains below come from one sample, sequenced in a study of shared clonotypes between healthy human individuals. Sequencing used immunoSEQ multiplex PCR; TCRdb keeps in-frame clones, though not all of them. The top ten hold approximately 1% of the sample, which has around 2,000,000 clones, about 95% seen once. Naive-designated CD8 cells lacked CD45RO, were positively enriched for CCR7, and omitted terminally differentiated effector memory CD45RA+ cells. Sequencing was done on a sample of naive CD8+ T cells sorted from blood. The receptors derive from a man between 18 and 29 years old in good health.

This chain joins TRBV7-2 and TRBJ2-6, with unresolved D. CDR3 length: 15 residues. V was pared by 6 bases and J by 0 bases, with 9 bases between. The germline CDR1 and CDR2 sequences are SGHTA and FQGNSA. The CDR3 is CASSPGDSGANVLTF. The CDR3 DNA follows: TGTGCCAGCAGTCCTGGGGACTCTGGGGCCAACGTCCTGACTTTC.

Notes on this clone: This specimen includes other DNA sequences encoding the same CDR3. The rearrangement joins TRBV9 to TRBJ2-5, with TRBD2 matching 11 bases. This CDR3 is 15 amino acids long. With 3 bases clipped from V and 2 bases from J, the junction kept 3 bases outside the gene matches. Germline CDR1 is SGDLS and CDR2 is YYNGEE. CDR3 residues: CASSAGTSGQETQYF. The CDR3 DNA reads TGTGCCAGCAGCGCCGGGACTAGCGGACAAGAGACCCAGTACTTC.

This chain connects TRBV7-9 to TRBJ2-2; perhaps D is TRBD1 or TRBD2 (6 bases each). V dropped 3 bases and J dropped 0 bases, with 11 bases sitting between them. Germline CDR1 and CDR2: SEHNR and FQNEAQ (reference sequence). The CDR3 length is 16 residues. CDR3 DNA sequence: TGTGCCAGCAGCTTGGGCGGGACATCGAACACCGGGGAGCTGTTTTTT. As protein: CASSLGGTSNTGELFF. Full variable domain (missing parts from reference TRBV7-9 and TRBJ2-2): DTGVSQNPRHKITKRGQNVTFRCDPISEHNRLYWYRQTLGQGPEFLTYFQNEAQLEKSRLLSDRFSAERPKGSFSTLEIQRTEQGDSAMYLCASSLGGTSNTGELFFGEGSRLTVL.

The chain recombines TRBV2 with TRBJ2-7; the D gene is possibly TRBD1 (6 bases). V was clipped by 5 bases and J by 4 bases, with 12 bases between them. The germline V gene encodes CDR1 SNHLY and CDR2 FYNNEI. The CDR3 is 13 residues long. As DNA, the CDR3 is TGTGCCAGCAGTACGGTAGGGGGTTACGAGCAGTACTTC. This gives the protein CASSTVGGYEQYF.

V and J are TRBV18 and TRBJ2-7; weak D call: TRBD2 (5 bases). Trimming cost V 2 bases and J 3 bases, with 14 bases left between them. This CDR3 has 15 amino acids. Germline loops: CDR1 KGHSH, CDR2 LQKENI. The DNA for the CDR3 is TGTGCCAGCTCACCAGGATGGGAGACTCGCTACGAGCAGTACTTC. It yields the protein CASSPGWETRYEQYF. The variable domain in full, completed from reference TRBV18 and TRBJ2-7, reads NAGVMQNPRHLVRRRGQEARLRCSPMKGHSHVYWYRQLPEEGLKFMVYLQKENIIDESGMPKERFSAEFPKEGPSILRIQQVVRGDSAAYFCASSPGWETRYEQYFGPGTRLTVT.

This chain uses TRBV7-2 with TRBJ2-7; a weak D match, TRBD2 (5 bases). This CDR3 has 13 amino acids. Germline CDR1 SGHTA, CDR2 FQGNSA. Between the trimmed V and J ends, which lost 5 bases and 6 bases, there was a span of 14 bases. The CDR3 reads CASSEGSFLEQYF. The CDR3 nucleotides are TGTGCCAGCAGCGAGGGAAGTTTTCTCGAGCAGTACTTC.

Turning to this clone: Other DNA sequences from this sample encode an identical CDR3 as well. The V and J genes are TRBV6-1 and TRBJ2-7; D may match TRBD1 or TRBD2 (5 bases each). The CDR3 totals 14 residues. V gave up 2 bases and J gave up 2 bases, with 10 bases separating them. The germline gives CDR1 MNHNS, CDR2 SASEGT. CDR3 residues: CASSETGPAYEQYF. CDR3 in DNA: TGTGCCAGCAGTGAAACGGGACCAGCCTACGAGCAGTACTTC.

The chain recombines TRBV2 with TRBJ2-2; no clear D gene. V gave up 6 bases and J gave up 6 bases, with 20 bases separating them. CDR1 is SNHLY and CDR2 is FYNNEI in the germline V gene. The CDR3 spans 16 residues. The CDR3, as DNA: TGTGCCAGCAGCACCGAGGCCGATCGGTTCTCCGGGGAGCTGTTTTTT. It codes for CASSTEADRFSGELFF.

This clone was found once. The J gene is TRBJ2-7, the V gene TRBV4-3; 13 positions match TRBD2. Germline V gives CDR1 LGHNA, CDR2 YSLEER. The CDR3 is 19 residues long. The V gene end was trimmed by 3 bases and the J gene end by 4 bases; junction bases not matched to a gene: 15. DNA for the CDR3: TGCGCCAGCAGCCAGGAGTGGACTAGCGGGAGAGAGCGGGGATACGAGCAGTACTTC. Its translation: CASSQEWTSGRERGYEQYF.

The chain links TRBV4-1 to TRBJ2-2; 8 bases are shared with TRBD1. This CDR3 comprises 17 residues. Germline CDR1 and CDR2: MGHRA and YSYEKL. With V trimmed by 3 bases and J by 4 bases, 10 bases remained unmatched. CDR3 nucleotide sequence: TGCGCCAGCAGCCATGGGACAGGTGGTCCCTTCACCGGGGAGCTGTTTTTT. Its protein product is CASSHGTGGPFTGELFF.

CDR3 DNA sequence: TGTGCCAGCAGCCCCGAGGGGGGCTGGGAGCAGTACTTC. Translating it yields CASSPEGGWEQYF. V gene TRBV7-3 combines with J gene TRBJ2-7; D tentatively reads TRBD1 or TRBD2 (6 bases each). This CDR3 comprises 13 residues. The V and J ends lost 5 bases and 7 bases respectively, with 15 bases between them. The V gene's germline CDR1 is SGHTA and CDR2 FQGTGA.

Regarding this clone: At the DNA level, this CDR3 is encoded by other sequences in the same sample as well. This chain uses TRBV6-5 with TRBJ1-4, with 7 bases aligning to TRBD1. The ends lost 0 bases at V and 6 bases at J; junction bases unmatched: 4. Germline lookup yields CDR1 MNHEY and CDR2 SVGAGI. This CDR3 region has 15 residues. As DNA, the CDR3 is TGTGCCAGCAGTTACTCGAGGACAGGTGATGAAAAACTGTTTTTT. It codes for CASSYSRTGDEKLFF.

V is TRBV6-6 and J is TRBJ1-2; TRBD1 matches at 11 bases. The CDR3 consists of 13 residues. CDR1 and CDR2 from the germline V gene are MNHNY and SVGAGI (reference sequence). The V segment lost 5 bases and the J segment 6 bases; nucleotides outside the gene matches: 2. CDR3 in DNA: TGTGCCAGCAGTGGGGGACAGGGGGATGGCTACACCTTC. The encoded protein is CASSGGQGDGYTF.

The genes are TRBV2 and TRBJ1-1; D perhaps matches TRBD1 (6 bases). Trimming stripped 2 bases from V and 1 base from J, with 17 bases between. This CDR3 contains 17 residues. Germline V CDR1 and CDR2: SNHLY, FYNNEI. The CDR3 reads CASSEFLGAWQNTEAFF. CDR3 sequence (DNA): TGTGCCAGCAGTGAATTCTTGGGGGCTTGGCAGAACACTGAAGCTTTCTTT.

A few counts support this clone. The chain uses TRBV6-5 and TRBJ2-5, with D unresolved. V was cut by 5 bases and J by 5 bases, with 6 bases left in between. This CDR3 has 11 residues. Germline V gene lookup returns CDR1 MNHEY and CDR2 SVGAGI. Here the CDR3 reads CASSTFETQYF. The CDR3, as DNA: TGTGCCAGCAGTACATTCGAGACCCAGTACTTC.

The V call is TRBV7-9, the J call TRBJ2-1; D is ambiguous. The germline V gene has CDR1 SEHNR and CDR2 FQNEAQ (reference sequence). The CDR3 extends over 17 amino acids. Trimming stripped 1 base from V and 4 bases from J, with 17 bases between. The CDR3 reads CASSLVGSAALYNEQFF. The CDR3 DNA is TGTGCCAGCAGCTTAGTAGGGTCGGCAGCTCTTTACAATGAGCAGTTCTTC.

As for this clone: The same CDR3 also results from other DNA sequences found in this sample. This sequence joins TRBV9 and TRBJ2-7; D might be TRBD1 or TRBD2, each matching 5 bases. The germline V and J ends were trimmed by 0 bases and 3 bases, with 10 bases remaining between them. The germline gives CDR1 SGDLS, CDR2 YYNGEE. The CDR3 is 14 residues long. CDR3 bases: TGTGCCAGCAGCGTAGGGGACGGTAGCTACGAGCAGTACTTC. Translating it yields CASSVGDGSYEQYF.

The CDR3 coding sequence is TGTGCCAGCAGTTTAAGGACAGGTCTAAACGAGCAGTACTTC. Its translation: CASSLRTGLNEQYF. The chain combines TRBV27 with TRBJ2-7; 7 bases match TRBD1. The CDR3 has 14 residues. V was clipped by 2 bases and J by 5 bases; unmatched bases: 6. Germline CDR1 MNHEY, CDR2 SMNVEV (reference sequence).

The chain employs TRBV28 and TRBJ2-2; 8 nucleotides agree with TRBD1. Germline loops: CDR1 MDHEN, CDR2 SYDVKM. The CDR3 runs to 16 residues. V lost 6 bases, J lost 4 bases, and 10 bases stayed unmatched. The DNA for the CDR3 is TGTGCCAGCAGCCCTGACAGGGGTGGGGGCACCGGGGAGCTGTTTTTT. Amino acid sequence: CASSPDRGGGTGELFF.

The CDR3 DNA reads as TGCGCCAGCAGCCAAGATTTGTGGGAGTTCGGGGCGAACACTGAAGCTTTCTTT. This encodes CASSQDLWEFGANTEAFF. The chain joins TRBV4-3 to TRBJ1-1; tentatively, D is TRBD1 (5 bases). Germline CDR1 reads LGHNA; CDR2 reads YSLEER. The length of the CDR3 is 18 residues. The V gene lost 0 bases and the J gene lost 1 base, with 18 bases spanning the gap.